The 23 T cell receptor beta chains given below trace back to one sample, sequenced in a study of beta chain features in type 1 diabetes. cDNA synthesis used the whole RNA isolate, giving expressed TCRB sequences. Assay used: immunoSEQ multiplex PCR; TCRdb lists only in-frame clones, some missing. Of roughly 350,000 clones listed, approximately 9.9% are singletons. The source material was naive CD4+ T cells from blood. These receptors came from a woman between 25 and 40 years old in good health.

There are a few counts of this clone. V and J are TRBV5-1 and TRBJ2-1, with TRBD1 as a possible D gene (5 bases). Trimming took 1 base from V and 6 from J, leaving 14 bases between them. This CDR3 has 15 amino acids. In germline, CDR1 is SGHRS, CDR2 YFSETQ. In nucleotides, the CDR3 is TGCGCCAGCAGCTTGTTTGCAGGTGGGGCCAATGAGCAGTTCTTC. Amino acid sequence: CASSLFAGGANEQFF. Full variable domain (missing parts from reference TRBV5-1 and TRBJ2-1): KAGVTQTPRYLIKTRGQQVTLSCSPISGHRSVSWYQQTPGQGLQFLFEYFSETQRNKGNFPGRFSGRQFSNSRSEMNVSTLELGDSALYLCASSLFAGGANEQFFGPGTRLTVL.

This clone occurred a few times. The gene calls are TRBV29-1 and TRBJ2-3; 10 bases fit TRBD2. Germline V CDR1 and CDR2: SQVTM, ANQGSEA. V shed 4 bases and J 4 bases; nucleotides not matched to a gene: 8. CDR3 length: 15 residues. CDR3 region: CSVVRLAGESDTQYF. For the CDR3, the DNA is TGCAGCGTTGTTCGTCTAGCGGGAGAGTCAGATACGCAGTATTTT.

This clone was seen ten or more times. V and J are TRBV29-1 and TRBJ2-5; TRBD2 matches 8 bases. V lost 7 bases and J lost 5; bases outside the gene matches: 6. CDR1 SQVTM and CDR2 ANQGSEA come from the germline V gene. The CDR3 length is 12 residues. The DNA for the CDR3 is TGCAGCGCGGGACTAGAGATGGAGACCCAGTACTTC. Translation: CSAGLEMETQYF.

This clone was counted only a few times. This sequence joins TRBV7-2 and TRBJ1-3; D remains unclear. V was clipped by 1 base and J by 2 bases, with 12 bases between them. The CDR3 runs to 16 residues. CDR1 and CDR2 from the germline V gene are SGHTA and FQGNSA. The CDR3 DNA follows: TGTGCCAGCAGCTTAGGCCGGGGAACGGCTGGAAACACCATATATTTT. It is translated as CASSLGRGTAGNTIYF.

This clone has just a few counts. The V and J genes are TRBV28 and TRBJ2-7, with TRBD2 identical over 11 bases. J was trimmed by 3 bases and V by 5 bases; bases with no gene match: 6. The CDR3 consists of 15 residues. Looked up from germline, CDR1 is MDHEN and CDR2 is SYDVKM. DNA of the CDR3: TGTGCCAGCAGTCCGGGACTAGCGGAGCTCTACGAGCAGTACTTC. It translates to CASSPGLAELYEQYF.

V is TRBV19 and J is TRBJ2-7; D is possibly TRBD1 (5 bases). The CDR3 loop spans 14 amino acids. V lost 5 bases, J lost 3 bases, and 14 bases lay in between. Germline CDR1 LNHDA, CDR2 SQIVND (reference sequence). For the CDR3, the DNA is TGTGCCAGTAGTGGCTCGGCAGGGATCTACGAGCAGTACTTC. Its translation is CASSGSAGIYEQYF. The variable domain in full, with the rest retrieved from reference TRBV19 and TRBJ2-7, is DGGITQSPKYLFRKEGQNVTLSCEQNLNHDAMYWYRQDPGQGLRLIYYSQIVNDFQKGDIAEGYSVSREKKESFPLTVTSAQKNPTAFYLCASSGSAGIYEQYFGPGTRLTVT.

This chain connects TRBV30 to TRBJ1-1; D is possibly TRBD1 (6 bases). Trimming pared 2 bases from V and 1 base from J, leaving 8 bases between. The CDR3 length is 13 residues. The germline CDR1 and CDR2 sequences are GTSNPN and SVGIG (reference sequence). CDR3 region: CAWSSQGNTEAFF. DNA of the CDR3: TGTGCCTGGAGTTCACAGGGGAACACTGAAGCTTTCTTT.

This clone was found a few times. This chain links TRBV11-2 with TRBJ2-2; unclear D gene. The CDR3 has 16 amino acids. CDR1 is SGHAT, CDR2 FQNNGV, per germline. The V gene lost 5 bases and the J gene lost 1 base, with 14 bases spanning the gap. CDR3 sequence (DNA): TGTGCCAGCAGCCCCCACCCCCCAGGGAACACCGGGGAGCTGTTTTTT. This sequence encodes CASSPHPPGNTGELFF.

This clone has more than one count but fewer than ten. In DNA, the CDR3 is TGTGCCAGCAGATATGCGGGAGGAAGAGTTGAGCAGTTCTTC. It encodes CASRYAGGRVEQFF. The rearrangement links TRBV13 to TRBJ2-1, with 8 bases fitting TRBD2. Losses at the gene ends were 6 bases for V and 9 bases for J; bases not matched to a gene: 10. In germline, CDR1 is PRHDT, CDR2 FYEKMQ (reference sequence). The CDR3 runs to 14 residues.

This clone was seen only a few times. The V and J genes are TRBV13 and TRBJ2-3, with 10 bases identical to TRBD2. CDR3 length equals 16 residues. V was clipped by 2 bases and J by 1 base; unmatched bases: 3. Germline loops: CDR1 PRHDT, CDR2 FYEKMQ (reference sequence). In DNA, the CDR3 is TGTGCCAGCAGCTTAATAGCGGGAGGACGCACAGATACGCAGTATTTT. As protein: CASSLIAGGRTDTQYF.

This clone was seen a handful of times. V gene TRBV28 combines with J gene TRBJ2-2; a possible D gene is TRBD2 (6 bases). Per the germline V gene, CDR1 is MDHEN and CDR2 is SYDVKM. Trimming pared 6 bases from V and 1 base from J, leaving 21 bases between. The CDR3 loop spans 18 amino acids. CDR3 in amino acids: CASSTRPVAVGNTGELFF. CDR3 nucleotides: TGTGCCAGCAGCACCCGACCAGTAGCGGTGGGGAACACCGGGGAGCTGTTTTTT. The variable domain in full, completed from reference TRBV28 and TRBJ2-2, reads DVKVTQSSRYLVKRTGEKVFLECVQDMDHENMFWYRQDPGLGLRLIYFSYDVKMKEKGDIPEGYSVSREKKERFSLILESASTNQTSMYLCASSTRPVAVGNTGELFFGEGSRLTVL.

The chain has TRBV18 and TRBJ1-1, with a weak D call TRBD1 (6 bases). V lost 2 bases to trimming and J lost 4 bases, with 11 bases between them. CDR1 is KGHSH and CDR2 is LQKENI in the germline V gene. The CDR3 runs to 14 residues. The CDR3 coding sequence is TGTGCCAGCTCACCAGACAGGTGGAGCACTGAAGCTTTCTTT. Translated: CASSPDRWSTEAFF.

V usage is TRBV6-6 and J usage is TRBJ2-5; D might be TRBD2 (6 bases). Germline CDR1 reads MNHNY; CDR2 reads SVGAGI (reference sequence). The CDR3 totals 15 residues. The V gene lost 6 bases and the J gene lost 7 bases, with 21 bases spanning the gap. CDR3 loop: CASRPQRQRERTQYF. The CDR3 DNA reads TGTGCCAGCAGACCCCAACGACAACGGGAGAGGACCCAGTACTTC.

This clone showed up just a few times. V is TRBV28 and J is TRBJ2-5; 10 bases are shared with TRBD2. This CDR3 contains 15 residues. CDR1 is MDHEN, CDR2 SYDVKM, per germline. V gave up 6 bases and J gave up 7 bases; unmatched junction bases: 11. DNA of the CDR3: TGTGCCAGCAGACCCACTAGCGGGGACGAGGGGACCCAGTACTTC. This translates into CASRPTSGDEGTQYF.

The rearrangement uses TRBV7-2 and TRBJ2-7; 9 bases map to TRBD1. Trimming took 5 bases from V and 2 from J; bases not matched to a gene: 16. This CDR3 region has 18 residues. CDR1 is SGHTA and CDR2 is FQGNSA in the germline V gene. The CDR3 DNA is TGTGCCAGCAGCGGACCCCACGAGGGACAGGGAACGGCCTACGAGCAGTACTTC. Its protein is CASSGPHEGQGTAYEQYF.

The chain has TRBV15 and TRBJ2-4; 9 nucleotides align to TRBD1. After removal of 1 base from V and 1 base from J, the junction contained 5 bases not matched to a gene. This CDR3 contains 17 residues. From germline, CDR1 is LNHNV and CDR2 YYDKDF (reference sequence). The CDR3 DNA follows: TGTGCCACCAGCAGAGGCCGGGACAGGGAGGCCAAAAACATTCAGTACTTC. Its protein is CATSRGRDREAKNIQYF.

This clone was detected a few times. The chain links TRBV7-2 to TRBJ2-5; D gene ambiguous. Trimming removed 3 bases from V and 2 bases from J, with 13 bases in between. Germline V CDR1 and CDR2: SGHTA, FQGNSA. The length of the CDR3 is 15 residues. CDR3 coding DNA: TGTGCCAGCAGCTTTATGTCGGCGGCGCAAGAGACCCAGTACTTC. It yields the protein CASSFMSAAQETQYF.

The V gene is TRBV5-6, the J gene TRBJ2-4; 7 bases are shared with TRBD1. With V trimmed by 2 bases and J by 1 base, 3 bases remained unmatched. Germline loops: CDR1 SGHDT, CDR2 YYEEEE. This CDR3 has 15 amino acids. The CDR3 DNA is TGTGCCAGCAGCTTTGACAGGGCTGCCAAAAACATTCAGTACTTC. Translation gives CASSFDRAAKNIQYF.

This clone was picked up a small number of times. V gene TRBV25-1 combines with J gene TRBJ2-3; 7 bases line up with TRBD2. V gave up 6 bases and J gave up 4 bases; unmatched junction bases: 10. Germline V gene sequence: CDR1 MGHDK, CDR2 SYGVNS. The CDR3 is 15 residues long. CDR3 residues: CASRSRGRASDTQYF. CDR3 sequence (DNA): TGTGCCAGCAGGAGTCGAGGGAGGGCCTCAGATACGCAGTATTTT.

The chain couples TRBV6-6 to TRBJ2-7; possibly TRBD2 for D (6 bases). V lost 7 bases and J 0 bases, leaving 13 bases between the germline ends. This CDR3 comprises 14 residues. Germline V gene data show CDR1 as MNHNY and CDR2 as SVGAGI (reference sequence). CDR3 residues: CASTGSGVSYEQYF. The CDR3, as DNA: TGTGCCAGCACGGGGTCGGGGGTCTCCTACGAGCAGTACTTC.

This clone was seen a handful of times. The chain employs TRBV30 and TRBJ2-7; D gene unclear. This CDR3 spans 17 amino acids. Germline CDR1 GTSNPN, CDR2 SVGIG (reference sequence). V was cut by 0 bases and J by 0 bases, with 18 bases left in between. The CDR3 region is CAWSVSQRFLSSYEQYF. DNA of the CDR3: TGTGCCTGGAGTGTATCTCAACGGTTTCTGAGCTCCTACGAGCAGTACTTC.

The sample holds a few counts of this clone. The chain has TRBV18 and TRBJ2-7; no firm D call. The CDR3 spans 15 residues. The V gene's germline CDR1 is KGHSH and CDR2 LQKENI. V was pared by 1 base and J by 0 bases, with 10 bases between. CDR3 amino acids: CASSPLQESSYEQYF. Written as DNA, the CDR3 is TGTGCCAGCTCACCACTCCAGGAAAGCTCCTACGAGCAGTACTTC.

This chain joins TRBV15 and TRBJ1-5; no firm D call. Trimming took off 0 bases at V and 0 bases at J, with 12 bases between the two ends. The germline V gene has CDR1 LNHNV and CDR2 YYDKDF (reference sequence). There are 17 residues in the CDR3. The CDR3, as DNA: TGTGCCACCAGCAGAGATATACCGGACTATAGCAATCAGCCCCAGCATTTT. Translating it yields CATSRDIPDYSNQPQHF.